One and the same sample provided the 24 T cell receptor beta chains below, sequenced in a study of preoperative IRX-2 immunotherapy in early breast cancer (dated by TCRdb to the late 2010s). The method was the immunoSEQ multiplex PCR assay. In its TCRdb copy, this immuneACCESS table keeps in-frame sequences only and misses some clones. Where compared with another copy, unresolved V genes explain less than half of these, and the others have no known cause. Within this sample are about 33,000 clones, with about nine tenths of them counted one time only. Approximately 1.5% of the sample is held by the ten biggest clonotypes. The treatment or condition tag for this specimen amounts to: preoperative locoregional IRX-2 cytokine immunotherapy. This specimen consisted of tumor tissue, obtained after IRX-2 immunotherapy. The receptors stem from a human donor with breast cancer.

The rearrangement links TRBV7-1 to TRBJ1-2, with D possibly matching TRBD1 (5 bases). TRBV7-1 carries the ORF label, with uncertain function. Trimming pared 4 bases from V and 7 bases from J, leaving 13 bases between. The CDR3 runs to 13 residues. The CDR3 DNA reads as TGTGCCAGCAGCTTAGAGTCCGGGGCTGGCTACACCTTC. Translation gives CASSLESGAGYTF.

This chain links TRBV6-8 with TRBJ2-2; 13 bases agree with TRBD2. The J segment lost 8 bases and the V segment lost 10 bases, leaving 13 bases of the junction unmatched. The CDR3 contains 16 residues. CDR1 is MNHGY, CDR2 SAAAGT, per germline. CDR3 nucleotide sequence: TGTGCCATCAGCTTTGGACTAGCGGGAGCTGGGGGGGAGCTGTTTTTT. Translating gives CAISFGLAGAGGELFF.

The chain carries TRBV5-1 and TRBJ1-4; 10 bases align to TRBD1. Germline values: CDR1 SGHRS, CDR2 YFSETQ. V gave up 3 bases and J gave up 8 bases; unmatched junction bases: 4. The CDR3 sequence is 14 residues long. The CDR3 region has the DNA TGCGCCAGCAGCTCGACAGGGGGCGGCGAAAAACTGTTTTTT. Translation: CASSSTGGGEKLFF.

The rearrangement joins TRBV15 to TRBJ2-6; 8 nucleotides agree with TRBD1. The V gene end was trimmed by 5 bases and the J gene end by 1 base; junction bases not matched to a gene: 7. This CDR3 has 17 amino acids. The germline gives CDR1 LNHNV, CDR2 YYDKDF (reference sequence). As DNA, the CDR3 is TGTGCCACCAGCCGGACAGGGCTTTTGTCTGGGGCCAACGTCCTGACTTTC. Translation gives CATSRTGLLSGANVLTF.

This sequence joins TRBV18 and TRBJ2-1, with D unclear. Trimming removed 0 bases at V and 2 bases at J, with 11 bases between. CDR1 is KGHSH and CDR2 is LQKENI in the germline V gene. This CDR3 contains 16 residues. The CDR3 is CASSPPGSSTYNEQFF. DNA of the CDR3: TGTGCCAGCTCACCACCGGGAAGCTCTACCTACAATGAGCAGTTCTTC.

The chain carries TRBV19 and TRBJ1-5; the D gene is possibly TRBD1 (5 bases). Germline lookup yields CDR1 LNHDA and CDR2 SQIVND (reference sequence). Trimming removed 5 bases at V and 3 bases at J, with 11 bases between. This CDR3 region has 14 residues. CDR3 DNA: TGTGCCAGTAGTCGGGACGGATTCAATCAGCCCCAGCATTTT. Its translation: CASSRDGFNQPQHF.

This clone was recorded once. The V and J genes are TRBV19 and TRBJ1-5; D gene ambiguous. There are 16 residues in the CDR3. Germline CDR1 LNHDA, CDR2 SQIVND (reference sequence). V gave up 3 bases and J gave up 2 bases, with 14 bases separating them. In DNA form, the CDR3 reads TGTGCCAGTAGTATCCGATCAGGAGGTGGCAATCAGCCCCAGCATTTT. It specifies CASSIRSGGGNQPQHF.

This chain connects TRBV29-1 to TRBJ2-5; D possibly corresponds to TRBD2 (6 bases). Germline-derived CDR1 and CDR2 are SQVTM and ANQGSEA. V dropped 7 bases and J dropped 5 bases, with 14 bases sitting between them. This CDR3 contains 12 residues. The CDR3 protein is CSAGTVRETQYF. The CDR3 DNA reads TGCAGCGCGGGGACTGTACGGGAGACCCAGTACTTC.

V gene TRBV12-5 combines with J gene TRBJ2-2, with 7 bases fitting TRBD1. The CDR3 contains 17 residues. Germline V gene lookup returns CDR1 LGHNT and CDR2 FRNRAP. This CDR3 is CASRMKRGLGNTGELFF. CDR3 nucleotide sequence: TGTGCCAGCCGAATGAAGAGGGGGCTAGGGAACACCGGGGAGCTGTTTTTT.

The chain links TRBV6-7 to TRBJ2-7, with 9 bases aligning to TRBD1. TRBV6-7 is an open reading frame, and its role is uncertain. With 6 bases clipped from V and 6 bases from J, the junction kept 0 bases outside the gene matches. The CDR3 spans 11 residues. The CDR3 here is CASRTGGEQYF. As DNA, the CDR3 is TGTGCCAGCAGGACAGGGGGCGAGCAGTACTTC.

The chain couples TRBV6-8 to TRBJ1-3; weak D call: TRBD1 (5 bases). The ends were cut back, 8 bases at V and 0 bases at J, with 8 bases in the middle. The CDR3 covers 13 residues. Germline assignment: CDR1 MNHGY and CDR2 SAAAGT. This chain's CDR3 is CASQQVSGNTIYF. The CDR3 nucleotides read TGTGCCAGCCAACAGGTCTCTGGAAACACCATATATTTT.

This rearrangement joins TRBV7-1 to TRBJ2-2; D is unresolved. TRBV7-1 is an ORF, and what it does is uncertain. Trimming cost V 5 bases and J 2 bases, with 15 bases left between them. The CDR3 covers 16 residues. CDR3 bases: TGTGCCAGCAGCCAAGTTGTAGGTATCAACACCGGGGAGCTGTTTTTT. Its translation: CASSQVVGINTGELFF.

The J gene is TRBJ2-3, the V gene TRBV19, with a weak D call TRBD1 (5 bases). V shed 4 bases and J shed 6 bases, with 8 bases lying between them. This CDR3 spans 12 amino acids. CDR1 and CDR2 from the germline V gene are LNHDA and SQIVND (reference sequence). This CDR3 reads CASSTYRDTQYF. DNA for the CDR3: TGTGCCAGTAGTACCTACAGGGATACGCAGTATTTT.

DNA for the CDR3: TGTGCCAGCAGCTTAAAGGGGGGCCACGAGCAGTACGTC. It is translated as CASSLKGGHEQYV. V usage is TRBV7-4 and J usage is TRBJ2-7; D is tentatively TRBD1 or TRBD2 (6 bases each). The CDR3 extends over 13 amino acids. Germline-derived CDR1 and CDR2 are SGHVT and SQSDAQ. Trimming stripped 2 bases from V and 5 bases from J, with 10 bases between.

V is TRBV6-8 and J is TRBJ2-2; D perhaps matches TRBD2 (5 bases). The CDR3 consists of 16 residues. Germline CDR1 reads MNHGY; CDR2 reads SAAAGT. V shed 0 bases and J shed 1 base, with 9 bases lying between them. The DNA for the CDR3 is TGTGCCAGCAGTTACTCTGGGCGGGTGAACACCGGGGAGCTGTTTTTT. Translating gives CASSYSGRVNTGELFF.

V and J are TRBV11-3 and TRBJ1-2, with 10 positions matching TRBD1. Trimming at V came to 4 bases and at J to 7 bases, leaving 6 bases not matched to a gene. This CDR3 region has 14 residues. Germline-derived CDR1 and CDR2 are SGHNT and YENEEA. The CDR3 loop is CASSWDRGSGGYTF. The DNA of the CDR3 is TGTGCCAGCAGCTGGGACAGGGGCTCCGGTGGCTACACCTTC.

This chain connects TRBV5-1 to TRBJ1-1; D is possibly TRBD1 (6 bases). Germline V gene sequence: CDR1 SGHRS, CDR2 YFSETQ. V dropped 3 bases and J dropped 0 bases, with 9 bases sitting between them. CDR3 size: 14 residues. The CDR3 sequence: CASSSQGMNTEAFF. The CDR3 bases are TGCGCCAGCAGCTCTCAGGGGATGAACACTGAAGCTTTCTTT.

The gene calls are TRBV4-1 and TRBJ2-3; D might be TRBD2 (6 bases). CDR3 length equals 15 residues. V shed 2 bases and J shed 2 bases, with 11 bases lying between them. Germline lookup yields CDR1 MGHRA and CDR2 YSYEKL. CDR3 bases: TGCGCCAGCAGCCAAAAGAGGAGGGACACAGATACGCAGTATTTT. Translating gives CASSQKRRDTDTQYF.

This chain links TRBV11-1 with TRBJ2-3; D gene ambiguous. V was cut by 2 bases and J by 5 bases, with 11 bases left in between. The CDR3 runs 14 residues. From germline, CDR1 is SGHAT and CDR2 FQDESV (reference sequence). The CDR3 nucleotides read TGTGCCAGCAGCTTAAGGGCAAGCCGAGATACGCAGTATTTT. Its translation is CASSLRASRDTQYF.

This CDR3 is CASRMTVGNTIYF. The CDR3 coding sequence is TGTGCCAGCAGAATGACCGTCGGAAACACCATATATTTT. V and J are TRBV6-8 and TRBJ1-3; no clear D gene. The CDR3 length is 13 residues. The V end was cut by 6 bases, the J end by 4 bases, with 10 bases between. Germline CDR1 and CDR2: MNHGY and SAAAGT.

The chain employs TRBV9 and TRBJ2-7; 9 bases agree with TRBD1. J lost 3 bases, V lost 10 bases, and 14 bases had no gene match. Germline CDR1 and CDR2: SGDLS and YYNGEE. The CDR3 is 15 residues long. CDR3 sequence (DNA): TGTGCCCAGCAGTTAATTGAGACAGGGGGCTACGAGCAGTACGTC. It yields the protein CAQQLIETGGYEQYV.

This clone was counted a single time. CDR3 amino acids: CASSNGRSQETQYF. DNA of the CDR3: TGCGCCAGCAGCAACGGACGGTCCCAAGAGACCCAGTACTTC. The chain carries TRBV5-1 and TRBJ2-5; D is ambiguous. The CDR3 has 14 residues. Germline V gene data show CDR1 as SGHRS and CDR2 as YFSETQ. V was clipped by 4 bases and J by 1 base, with 11 bases between them.

V is TRBV6-8 and J is TRBJ1-6; D perhaps matches TRBD1 (6 bases). The germline CDR1 and CDR2 sequences are MNHGY and SAAAGT. The CDR3 is 16 amino acids. V lost 10 bases and J 3 bases, leaving 19 bases between the germline ends. CDR3 nucleotide sequence: TGTGCCACCCAAGGGCAGGGGCTTAACTATAATTCACCCCTCCACTTT. Its protein product is CATQGQGLNYNSPLHF.

The chain carries TRBV18 and TRBJ1-5; possibly TRBD1 for D (6 bases). The CDR3 is 15 amino acids. With 3 bases removed from V and 7 bases from J, the gap between germline ends came to 16 bases. CDR1 and CDR2 (germline): KGHSH, LQKENI. The CDR3, as DNA: TGTGCCAGCTCACCTTACCCAGGGGCGGAACAGCCCCAGCATTTT. It translates to CASSPYPGAEQPQHF.